A single sample is the source of the 7 T cell receptor beta chains below, sequenced in a study of blood T cell repertoires in COVID-19. Some clones are missing from TCRdb's copy, which holds only in-frame ones; the method was immunoSEQ multiplex PCR. Among roughly 290,000 clones listed, more than 70% were seen once. The sample taken for sequencing was peripheral blood. All receptors come from a woman aged 50 to 60 who had recovered from COVID-19.

The rearrangement uses TRBV5-4 and TRBJ2-1; 13 bases match TRBD2. Germline CDR1 is SGHNT and CDR2 is YYREEE (reference sequence). This CDR3 is 17 amino acids long. J gave up 7 bases and V 4 bases, and 11 bases lay outside the gene matches. CDR3 protein: CASSTKRTSGGGNEQFF. CDR3 DNA sequence: TGTGCCAGCAGCACGAAACGGACTAGCGGGGGAGGGAATGAGCAGTTCTTC. The full variable domain, rest sourced from reference TRBV5-4 and TRBJ2-1, is ETGVTQSPTHLIKTRGQQVTLRCSSQSGHNTVSWYQQALGQGPQFIFQYYREEENGRGNFPPRFSGLQFPNYSSELNVNALELDDSALYLCASSTKRTSGGGNEQFFGPGTRLTVL.

DNA of the CDR3: TGTGCCAGCAGCACCTCCCTAGCGGGGGGGCCGAATGAGCAGTTCTTC. Translated: CASSTSLAGGPNEQFF. The chain couples TRBV9 to TRBJ2-1, with TRBD2 matching 12 bases. Germline CDR1 is SGDLS and CDR2 is YYNGEE. The CDR3 consists of 16 residues. V dropped 4 bases and J dropped 7; count of bases not matched to a gene: 9.

V usage is TRBV10-2 and J usage is TRBJ2-4; D ambiguous. Per the germline V gene, CDR1 is WSHSY and CDR2 is SAAADI. This CDR3 comprises 13 residues. V was cut by 3 bases and J by 9 bases, with 12 bases left in between. CDR3 region: CASSEDRRGIQYF. CDR3 nucleotides: TGCGCCAGCAGTGAAGACCGGAGAGGCATTCAGTACTTC.

The J gene is TRBJ2-2, the V gene TRBV10-3; 12 bases are a match to TRBD1. Germline V gene sequence: CDR1 ENHRY, CDR2 SYGVKD. The length of the CDR3 is 16 residues. J was trimmed by 4 bases and V by 6 bases; bases with no gene match: 6. CDR3 in DNA: TGTGCCATCAGGGGGGGACAGGGGGCGACCACCGGGGAGCTGTTTTTT. Residues: CAIRGGQGATTGELFF.

This sequence joins TRBV6-5 and TRBJ2-7, with 8 nucleotides matching TRBD1. J was trimmed by 4 bases and V by 6 bases; bases with no gene match: 8. The CDR3 runs 14 residues. Germline CDR1 MNHEY, CDR2 SVGAGI. For the CDR3, the DNA is TGTGCCAGCAGGCCTCTCGGACAGGGATACGAGCAGTACTTC. Protein product: CASRPLGQGYEQYF.

In this sample, this clone turned up a few times. The chain combines TRBV10-3 with TRBJ2-7; 7 nucleotides match TRBD2. The V segment lost 5 bases and the J segment 5 bases; nucleotides outside the gene matches: 6. This CDR3 is built from 13 residues. Germline-derived CDR1 and CDR2 are ENHRY and SYGVKD. The CDR3 sequence is CAISSGGENEQYF. CDR3 bases: TGTGCCATCAGTAGTGGGGGGGAGAACGAGCAGTACTTC.

The table lists this clone with a few counts. The chain uses TRBV6-2 or TRBV6-3 and TRBJ2-2; TRBD2 is a possible D gene (5 bases). Germline V CDR1 and CDR2: MNHEY, SVGEGT. The CDR3 consists of 14 residues. V was trimmed by 2 bases and J by 7 bases, leaving 11 bases between them. The DNA for the CDR3 is TGTGCCAGCAGTTACCGGGGAGTGAGCGGGGAGCTGTTTTTT. Amino acids: CASSYRGVSGELFF.